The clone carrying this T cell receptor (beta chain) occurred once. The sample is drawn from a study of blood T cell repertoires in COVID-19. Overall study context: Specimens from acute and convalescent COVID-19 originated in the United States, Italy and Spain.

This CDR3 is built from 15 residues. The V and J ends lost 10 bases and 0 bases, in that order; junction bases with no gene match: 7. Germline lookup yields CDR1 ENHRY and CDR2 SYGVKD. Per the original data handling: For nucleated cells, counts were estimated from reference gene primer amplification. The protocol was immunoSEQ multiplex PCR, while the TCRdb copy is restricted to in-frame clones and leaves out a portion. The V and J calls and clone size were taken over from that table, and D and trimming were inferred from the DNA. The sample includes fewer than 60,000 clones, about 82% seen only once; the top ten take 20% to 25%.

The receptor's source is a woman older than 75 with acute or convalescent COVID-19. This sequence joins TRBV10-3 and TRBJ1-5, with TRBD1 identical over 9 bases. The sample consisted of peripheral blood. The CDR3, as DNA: TGTGCCACCTTGGGACAGGGCGATAGCAATCAGCCCCAGCATTTT. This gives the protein CATLGQGDSNQPQHF.